This TCR beta chain stems from a study of CD8 T cells in ankylosing spondylitis. Study observations and caveats: Peripheral blood samples showed relatively rare disease-linked clones, and these clones were CD8+. Seemingly distinctive of ankylosing spondylitis blood was a TCR beta motif formed by eight highly homologous variants.

This CDR3 has 14 residues. CDR1 and CDR2 from the germline V gene are SGHVS and FQNEAQ. Between the trimmed V and J ends, which lost 4 bases and 1 base, there was a span of 11 bases. As the method for making TCR beta libraries, quantitative 5'-RACE with molecular barcodes was used. One entry per CDR3 protein, called by TCRdb with MiXCR from the 5' RACE reads. The table lists 650,000 to 800,000 distinct CDR3 sequences, 15% to 20% of them singletons, with over 15% in the top ten. A note on this clonotype: The antigen is unknown.

The sequencing sample was made of blood, either unsorted or a sorted T cell fraction (not recorded which). V gene TRBV7-8 combines with J gene TRBJ2-7; TRBD2 is a possible D gene (6 bases). This TCR derives from a male donor with ankylosing spondylitis. The CDR3: CASSSVRESYEQYF. Here the CDR3 DNA reads TGTGCCAGCAGCTCCGTCCGGGAGTCCTACGAGCAGTACTTC. Complete variable domain (other parts from reference TRBV7-8 and TRBJ2-7): GAGVSQSPRYKVAKRGQDVALRCDPISGHVSLFWYQQALGQGPEFLTYFQNEAQLDKSGLPSDRFFAERPEGSVSTLKIQRTQQEDSAVYLCASSSVRESYEQYFGPGTRLTVT.